These T cell receptor beta chains were read from a single sample in a study of blood T cell repertoires in COVID-19. Some clones are missing from TCRdb's copy, which holds only in-frame ones; the method was immunoSEQ multiplex PCR. The profile covers around 91,000 clones, with 75% to 90% appearing a single time and over 35% taken by the ten largest. Source material: peripheral blood. All receptors come from a man older than 75 with acute or convalescent COVID-19. The CDR3 runs from the conserved cysteine through the conserved F or W. A D gene is named only where the DNA matches it firmly. Rows may omit the clone size; those that give it use once, few, many or a size class.

j_call | v_call | clone_size | d_call | cdr3_aa | cdr3_nt
TRBJ2-4 | TRBV2 | . | . | CASRNREAKNIQYF | TGTGCCAGCAGGAACAGGGAAGCCAAAAACATTCAGTACTTC
TRBJ2-2 | TRBV29-1 | . | TRBD1 | CSVTGVNTGELFF | TGCAGCGTTACAGGGGTCAACACCGGGGAGCTGTTTTTT
TRBJ2-7 | TRBV2 | once | TRBD2 | CASTLGLADEQYF | TGTGCCAGCACTTTGGGACTAGCTGACGAGCAGTACTTC
TRBJ1-5 | TRBV7-9 | . | . | CASSLSQRGNQPQHF | TGTGCCAGCAGCTTATCTCAACGGGGCAATCAGCCCCAGCATTTT
TRBJ2-3 | TRBV24-1 | . | TRBD1 | CATRQGARDTQYF | TGTGCCACCCGACAGGGGGCTAGAGATACGCAGTATTTT
TRBJ2-1 | TRBV19 | . | . | CASSRRGTGNEQFF | TGTGCCAGTAGTCGTCGAGGAACGGGCAATGAGCAGTTCTTC
TRBJ1-2 | TRBV19 | . | . | CASSISEVGYTF | TGTGCCAGTAGTATTTCAGAGGTTGGCTACACCTTC
TRBJ2-6 | TRBV7-2 | once | . | CASSLKAGGANVLTF | TGTGCCAGCAGCTTAAAGGCGGGAGGGGCCAACGTCCTGACTTTC
TRBJ2-3 | TRBV11-3 | . | TRBD2 | CASSLSGSRTDTQYF | TGTGCCAGCAGCTTGAGCGGGAGCCGCACAGATACGCAGTATTTT
TRBJ1-3 | TRBV18 | few | TRBD1 | CASSPQGPGGQLF | TGTGCCAGCTCACCCCAAGGTCCAGGGGGCCAGCTTTTT
TRBJ2-6 | TRBV7-8 | . | TRBD1 | CASSLGDRAGANVLTF | TGTGCCAGCAGCTTAGGGGACAGGGCTGGGGCCAACGTCCTGACTTTC
TRBJ1-4 | TRBV27 | . | . | CASSLIGGHPTNEKLFF | TGTGCCAGCAGTTTAATAGGTGGACACCCAACTAATGAAAAACTGTTTTTT
TRBJ2-1 | TRBV4-1 | . | TRBD2 | CASSQEGGGSYNEQFF | TGCGCCAGCAGCCAAGAAGGCGGGGGGTCCTACAATGAGCAGTTCTTC
TRBJ2-1 | TRBV6-1 | . | . | CASSEEAGLGEQFF | TGTGCCAGCAGTGAAGAGGCAGGGCTAGGTGAGCAGTTCTTC
TRBJ2-1 | TRBV2 | . | TRBD2 | CASLEREHNEQFF | TGTGCCAGTTTAGAGCGGGAGCACAATGAGCAGTTCTTC
TRBJ1-4 | TRBV30 | . | . | CAWSSMGRLWEKLFF | TGTGCCTGGAGTTCCATGGGGAGGCTTTGGGAAAAACTGTTTTTT
TRBJ1-5 | TRBV5-6 | . | TRBD1 | CASSLAGTGYQPQHF | TGTGCCAGCAGCTTGGCCGGGACAGGGTATCAGCCCCAGCATTTT
TRBJ1-4 | TRBV19 | . | . | CASSKGLATNEKLFF | TGTGCCAGTAGTAAGGGACTCGCAACTAATGAAAAACTGTTTTTT